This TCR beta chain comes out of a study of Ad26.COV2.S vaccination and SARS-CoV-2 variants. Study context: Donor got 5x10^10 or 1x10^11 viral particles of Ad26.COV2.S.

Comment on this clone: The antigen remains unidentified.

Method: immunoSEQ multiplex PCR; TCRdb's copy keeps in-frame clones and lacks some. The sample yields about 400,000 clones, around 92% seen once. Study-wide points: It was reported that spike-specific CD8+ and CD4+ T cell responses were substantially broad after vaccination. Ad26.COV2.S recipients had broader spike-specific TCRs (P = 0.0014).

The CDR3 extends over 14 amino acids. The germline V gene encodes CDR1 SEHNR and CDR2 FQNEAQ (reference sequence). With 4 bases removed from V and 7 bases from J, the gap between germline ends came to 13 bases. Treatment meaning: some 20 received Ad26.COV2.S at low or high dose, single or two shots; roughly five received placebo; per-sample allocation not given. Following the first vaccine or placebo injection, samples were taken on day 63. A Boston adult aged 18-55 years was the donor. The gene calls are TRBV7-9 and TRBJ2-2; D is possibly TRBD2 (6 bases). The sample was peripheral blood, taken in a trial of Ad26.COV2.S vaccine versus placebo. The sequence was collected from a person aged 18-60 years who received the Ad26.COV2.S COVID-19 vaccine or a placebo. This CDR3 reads CASSWGLPYGELFF. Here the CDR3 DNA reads TGTGCCAGCAGCTGGGGACTTCCTTACGGGGAGCTGTTTTTT.